Presented here are 31 T cell receptor beta chains from one specimen sequenced in a study of cytomegalovirus exposure and HLA in healthy donors (TCRdb year 2017). The method behind the library was the immunoSEQ multiplex PCR assay. The multiplex PCR relied on a mix of 60 forward primers for TCR Vbeta segments and 13 reverse primers for TCR Jbeta segments. Here the immuneACCESS table is served through TCRdb, limited to in-frame sequences with V and J called. Missing clones are a known gap in these copies; in checked studies unresolved V genes cover under half, and the rest lacks a known reason. The sample includes fewer than 250,000 clones, with roughly 83% observed a single time. The biggest ten clones account for roughly 1.3% of the sample. Sequenced input: PBMCs. These receptors all come from a girl between 10 and 17 years old in good health and CMV-seronegative.

This clone was counted a single time. The V gene is TRBV5-1, the J gene TRBJ1-2, with a tentative D call TRBD1 (5 bases). Germline V gives CDR1 SGHRS, CDR2 YFSETQ. Between the trimmed V and J ends, which lost 0 bases and 0 bases, there was a span of 18 bases. The CDR3 is 18 amino acids. The CDR3 nucleotides read TGCGCCAGCAGCTTGGAAGGTTTAGGGACTGTAGCTAACTATGGCTACACCTTC. Residues: CASSLEGLGTVANYGYTF. The full variable domain, in which reference TRBV5-1 and TRBJ1-2 provide the parts outside the CDR3, is KAGVTQTPRYLIKTRGQQVTLSCSPISGHRSVSWYQQTPGQGLQFLFEYFSETQRNKGNFPGRFSGRQFSNSRSEMNVSTLELGDSALYLCASSLEGLGTVANYGYTFGSGTRLTVV.

This clone was detected once. This chain joins TRBV27 and TRBJ2-2; 8 bases fit TRBD2. The germline gives CDR1 MNHEY, CDR2 SMNVEV (reference sequence). With V trimmed by 0 bases and J by 3 bases, 6 bases remained unmatched. The CDR3 spans 17 residues. For the CDR3, the DNA is TGTGCCAGCAGTTTATCGTGGGGACTAGGGTACACCGGGGAGCTGTTTTTT. Translating gives CASSLSWGLGYTGELFF.

This chain joins TRBV19 and TRBJ1-6, with 7 bases identical to TRBD1. J gave up 9 bases and V 5 bases, and 13 bases lay outside the gene matches. CDR3 length equals 16 residues. Germline CDR1 reads LNHDA; CDR2 reads SQIVND (reference sequence). The CDR3 is CASSVRDSYSFSPLHF. The DNA for the CDR3 is TGTGCCAGTAGTGTGAGGGACAGCTATTCCTTTTCACCCCTCCACTTT.

V and J are TRBV7-8 and TRBJ1-2, with 9 bases identical to TRBD1. The ends lost 4 bases at V and 5 bases at J; junction bases unmatched: 5. CDR3 size: 14 residues. Germline values: CDR1 SGHVS, CDR2 FQNEAQ. This CDR3 reads CASSSGQGIYGYTF. CDR3 DNA sequence: TGTGCCAGCAGCTCGGGACAGGGAATATATGGCTACACCTTC.

DNA for the CDR3: TGTGCCAGCAGCTTACCCTCAGCGGCGGCCCAGTACTTC. This codes for CASSLPSAAAQYF. The rearrangement links TRBV7-8 to TRBJ2-5; TRBD2 is a possible D gene (5 bases). From germline, CDR1 is SGHVS and CDR2 FQNEAQ. CDR3 length: 13 residues. V gave up 2 bases and J gave up 9 bases, with 13 bases separating them. Full variable domain (remainder filled in from reference TRBV7-8 and TRBJ2-5): GAGVSQSPRYKVAKRGQDVALRCDPISGHVSLFWYQQALGQGPEFLTYFQNEAQLDKSGLPSDRFFAERPEGSVSTLKIQRTQQEDSAVYLCASSLPSAAAQYFGPGTRLLVL.

This chain joins TRBV7-2 and TRBJ2-3; D uncertain. The V end was cut by 4 bases, the J end by 8 bases, with 10 bases between. Germline V gives CDR1 SGHTA, CDR2 FQGNSA. This CDR3 spans 12 amino acids. The CDR3 nucleotides read TGTGCCAGCAGCTGGAGTGGCGGTACGCAGTATTTT. Protein sequence: CASSWSGGTQYF. The complete variable domain, with remaining parts taken from reference TRBV7-2 and TRBJ2-3, reads GAGVSQSPSNKVTEKGKDVELRCDPISGHTALYWYRQSLGQGLEFLIYFQGNSAPDKSGLPSDRFSAERTGGSVSTLTIQRTQQEDSAVYLCASSWSGGTQYFGPGTRLTVL.

The chain carries TRBV5-1 and TRBJ1-2, with D perhaps TRBD1 (6 bases). The CDR3 is made up of 15 amino acids. Germline V lookup: CDR1 SGHRS, CDR2 YFSETQ. V lost 3 bases to trimming and J lost 2 bases, with 14 bases between them. CDR3 DNA sequence: TGCGCCAGCAGCTGGTCCTCCGGGACAAACTATGGCTACACCTTC. It specifies CASSWSSGTNYGYTF. Supplemented by reference TRBV5-1 and TRBJ1-2, the full variable domain reads KAGVTQTPRYLIKTRGQQVTLSCSPISGHRSVSWYQQTPGQGLQFLFEYFSETQRNKGNFPGRFSGRQFSNSRSEMNVSTLELGDSALYLCASSWSSGTNYGYTFGSGTRLTVV.

The chain employs TRBV21-1 and TRBJ1-1; TRBD1 is taken as the D call from the table, unchecked against the DNA. TRBV21-1 constitutes a pseudogene. The CDR3 runs 10 residues. CDR3 sequence reads: CASSQKSTVF. The CDR3 nucleotides read TGTGCCAGCAGCCAAAAGTCGACAGTCTTT.

The chain carries TRBV28 and TRBJ2-1; 9 bases match TRBD2. The CDR3 extends over 18 amino acids. Germline values: CDR1 MDHEN, CDR2 SYDVKM. V lost 5 bases, J lost 9 bases, and 20 bases stayed unmatched. The CDR3 here is CASSLRRAAGGPISEQFF. The CDR3 DNA is TGTGCCAGCAGTCTACGTCGGGCTGCGGGAGGGCCTATTAGTGAGCAGTTCTTC.

The chain has TRBV4-2 and TRBJ1-1; 8 bases match TRBD1. V was clipped by 1 base and J by 0 bases; unmatched bases: 1. Germline CDR1 is LGHNA and CDR2 is YNFKEQ. The length of the CDR3 is 15 residues. The CDR3 loop reads CASSQGQGMNTEAFF. The DNA for the CDR3 is TGTGCCAGCAGCCAAGGACAGGGGATGAACACTGAAGCTTTCTTT.

This chain joins TRBV27 and TRBJ2-3, with a tentative D call TRBD2 (6 bases). Germline CDR1 MNHEY, CDR2 SMNVEV (reference sequence). This CDR3 has 15 residues. Trimming took off 8 bases at V and 6 bases at J, with 21 bases between the two ends. CDR3 in DNA: TGTGCCAGCCGACGCGGAGGACTAACGACGGATACGCAGTATTTT. Protein: CASRRGGLTTDTQYF.

V and J are TRBV14 and TRBJ1-2, with D hard to call. This CDR3 spans 14 amino acids. Germline lookup yields CDR1 SGHDN and CDR2 FVKESK. The germline V and J ends were trimmed by 1 base and 6 bases, with 12 bases remaining between them. In nucleotides, the CDR3 is TGTGCCAGCAGCCAAGGATCGGGGAGCGATGGCTACACCTTC. This sequence encodes CASSQGSGSDGYTF.

The chain is built from TRBV6-6 and TRBJ1-6; D gene ambiguous. CDR1 and CDR2 (germline): MNHNY, SVGAGI (reference sequence). V lost 7 bases to trimming and J lost 0 bases, with 7 bases between them. This CDR3 comprises 14 residues. The chain's CDR3 is CASTPSSYNSPLHF. The DNA of the CDR3 is TGTGCCAGCACCCCGAGCTCCTATAATTCACCCCTCCACTTT.

This chain links TRBV19 with TRBJ1-5; D is ambiguous. V dropped 1 base and J dropped 2 bases, with 12 bases sitting between them. Germline lookup yields CDR1 LNHDA and CDR2 SQIVND (reference sequence). This CDR3 has 16 amino acids. The CDR3 DNA follows: TGTGCCAGTAGTATAGCTGGAGGGCCGCGCAATCAGCCCCAGCATTTT. Translation gives CASSIAGGPRNQPQHF.

The chain carries TRBV7-9 and TRBJ2-5; 7 positions match TRBD1. Germline values: CDR1 SEHNR, CDR2 FQNEAQ (reference sequence). This CDR3 contains 16 residues. J lost 4 bases, V lost 4 bases, and 12 bases had no gene match. The CDR3 spells CASSSTLYRGRETQYF. For the CDR3, the DNA is TGTGCCAGCAGCTCTACGCTATACAGGGGTCGAGAGACCCAGTACTTC.

This chain joins TRBV7-9 and TRBJ2-2; D remains unclear. The germline V and J ends were trimmed by 0 bases and 4 bases, with 9 bases remaining between them. The CDR3 sequence is 15 residues long. In germline, CDR1 is SEHNR, CDR2 FQNEAQ (reference sequence). CDR3 sequence reads: CASSLATSGTGELFF. The CDR3 DNA follows: TGTGCCAGCAGCTTAGCGACGTCGGGCACCGGGGAGCTGTTTTTT.

This clone was counted once. The rearrangement joins TRBV29-1 to TRBJ1-6; the match to TRBD1 covers 9 bases. J gave up 11 bases and V 7 bases, and 6 bases lay outside the gene matches. CDR3 size: 12 residues. Germline V lookup: CDR1 SQVTM, CDR2 ANQGSEA. This CDR3 reads CSAADRGTPLHF. In DNA form, the CDR3 reads TGCAGCGCCGCGGACAGGGGAACACCCCTCCACTTT.

Concerning this clone: Other nucleotide sequences from this sample produce the same CDR3. The chain couples TRBV7-2 to TRBJ2-3, with D possibly matching TRBD2 (5 bases). Germline V lookup: CDR1 SGHTA, CDR2 FQGNSA. CDR3 size: 14 residues. V was pared by 1 base and J by 1 base, with 6 bases between. CDR3: CASSLVGGTDTQYF. Written as DNA, the CDR3 is TGTGCCAGCAGCTTAGTCGGGGGCACAGATACGCAGTATTTT.

The chain links TRBV6-5 to TRBJ1-6; D possibly corresponds to TRBD1 (5 bases). The ends were cut back, 6 bases at V and 8 bases at J, with 11 bases in the middle. The CDR3 loop spans 13 amino acids. Germline assignment: CDR1 MNHEY and CDR2 SVGAGI. The CDR3 bases are TGTGCCAGCAGCATAGGGGCAGATTCACCCCTCCACTTT. Its translation is CASSIGADSPLHF.

The chain employs TRBV6-4 and TRBJ1-1; perhaps TRBD1 as D (6 bases). Germline V gene sequence: CDR1 MRHNA, CDR2 SNTAGT. The V and J ends lost 5 bases and 4 bases respectively, with 14 bases between them. CDR3 length equals 14 residues. CDR3 amino acids: CASSPTGSGTEAFF. The CDR3 DNA sequence: TGTGCCAGCAGTCCCACAGGGTCCGGCACTGAAGCTTTCTTT.

This chain uses TRBV2 with TRBJ1-6; 8 bases are a match to TRBD1. V was clipped by 0 bases and J by 14 bases; unmatched bases: 6. Germline V gives CDR1 SNHLY, CDR2 FYNNEI. The CDR3 has 14 residues. In DNA form, the CDR3 reads TGTGCCAGCAGTGAAGCTAGGACAGGGTTATCCCTCCACTTT. Amino acid sequence: CASSEARTGLSLHF.

The rearrangement links TRBV11-2 to TRBJ2-1; tentative D call: TRBD2 (5 bases). Looked up from germline, CDR1 is SGHAT and CDR2 is FQNNGV. V lost 3 bases, J lost 0 bases, and 9 bases lay in between. This CDR3 is built from 15 residues. The CDR3 nucleotides read TGTGCCAGCAGCTTTCGCAGCGGCTCCTACAATGAGCAGTTCTTC. It encodes CASSFRSGSYNEQFF.

CDR3 residues: CASSQVPGQRNTEAFF. The CDR3 DNA reads as TGCGCCAGCAGCCAAGTACCGGGACAGAGGAACACTGAAGCTTTCTTT. The chain combines TRBV4-1 with TRBJ1-1; 7 nucleotides agree with TRBD1. The length of the CDR3 is 16 residues. Germline-derived CDR1 and CDR2 are MGHRA and YSYEKL. Trimming at V came to 1 base and at J to 1 base, leaving 6 bases not matched to a gene.

The chain couples TRBV30 to TRBJ1-2; the match to TRBD1 covers 11 bases. Germline CDR1 is GTSNPN and CDR2 is SVGIG (reference sequence). V dropped 0 bases and J dropped 3; count of bases not matched to a gene: 9. This CDR3 has 17 amino acids. CDR3 region: CAWSVGYGQGAYYGYTF. CDR3 DNA: TGTGCCTGGAGTGTAGGGTACGGACAGGGGGCTTACTATGGCTACACCTTC. The full variable domain, with the rest looked up from reference TRBV30 and TRBJ1-2, is SQTIHQWPATLVQPVGSPLSLECTVEGTSNPNLYWYRQAAGRGLQLLFYSVGIGQISSEVPQNLSASRPQDRQFILSSKKLLLSDSGFYLCAWSVGYGQGAYYGYTFGSGTRLTVV.

The CDR3, as DNA: TGTGCCAGCAGCTTAGGGGGCGCCAGTTCTGGAAACACCATATATTTT. Its translation is CASSLGGASSGNTIYF. The chain uses TRBV7-9 and TRBJ1-3; possible D gene TRBD1, 5 bases. From germline, CDR1 is SEHNR and CDR2 FQNEAQ (reference sequence). The CDR3 covers 16 residues. V lost 1 base to trimming and J lost 1 base, with 11 bases between them.

V is TRBV28 and J is TRBJ1-5; TRBD1 might be the D (6 bases). The CDR3 is 13 residues long. From germline, CDR1 is MDHEN and CDR2 SYDVKM. V dropped 5 bases and J dropped 7 bases, with 12 bases sitting between them. CDR3 coding DNA: TGTGCCAGCAGTCCCGACAGGTACCAGCCCCAGCATTTT. Its translation is CASSPDRYQPQHF.

The J gene is TRBJ1-5, the V gene TRBV9; D possibly corresponds to TRBD1 (5 bases). The CDR3 consists of 15 residues. V lost 4 bases, J lost 2 bases, and 13 bases lay in between. The germline gives CDR1 SGDLS, CDR2 YYNGEE. The CDR3 here is CASSTGGMGNQPQHF. As DNA, the CDR3 is TGTGCCAGCAGCACAGGAGGGATGGGCAATCAGCCCCAGCATTTT. The variable domain in full, with the rest retrieved from reference TRBV9 and TRBJ1-5, is DSGVTQTPKHLITATGQRVTLRCSPRSGDLSVYWYQQSLDQGLQFLIQYYNGEERAKGNILERFSAQQFPDLHSELNLSSLELGDSALYFCASSTGGMGNQPQHFGDGTRLSIL.

The J gene is TRBJ1-6, the V gene TRBV6-1; 10 nucleotides align to TRBD1. This CDR3 spans 15 amino acids. V shed 6 bases and J 1 base; nucleotides not matched to a gene: 0. Germline CDR1 reads MNHNS; CDR2 reads SASEGT. The CDR3 region has the DNA TGTGCCAGCAGGGACAGGGGGTCCTATAATTCACCCCTCCACTTT. This gives the protein CASRDRGSYNSPLHF.

The chain joins TRBV19 to TRBJ2-3; 7 bases line up with TRBD2. J was trimmed by 4 bases and V by 11 bases; bases with no gene match: 18. Germline CDR1 and CDR2: LNHDA and SQIVND (reference sequence). This CDR3 contains 16 residues. The CDR3 sequence: CAASRDGRPFADTQYF. The CDR3 coding sequence is TGTGCCGCCTCGCGAGACGGGAGGCCCTTTGCAGATACGCAGTATTTT.

The chain uses TRBV10-3 and TRBJ1-5; D gene ambiguous. Germline V gene data show CDR1 as ENHRY and CDR2 as SYGVKD. The CDR3 covers 16 residues. The V gene lost 7 bases and the J gene lost 0 bases, with 16 bases spanning the gap. CDR3 residues: CAITTRAEYSNQPQHF. CDR3 nucleotides: TGTGCCATCACAACGAGGGCAGAATATAGCAATCAGCCCCAGCATTTT.

As concerns this clone: The identical CDR3 is also encoded by other nucleotide sequences in the sample. The chain has TRBV28 and TRBJ1-5; the match to TRBD1 covers 7 bases. CDR1 is MDHEN, CDR2 SYDVKM, per germline. Losses at the gene ends were 5 bases for V and 4 bases for J; bases not matched to a gene: 8. The CDR3 has 15 residues. CDR3 amino acids: CASSARRTGNQPQHF. The CDR3 coding sequence is TGTGCCAGCAGTGCCAGACGGACAGGTAATCAGCCCCAGCATTTT.